Detailed here is one T cell receptor (beta chain). This specimen belongs to a study of blood T cell repertoires in COVID-19. Study at large: PBMCs, B-cell-depleted T cells, or T cells provided the cDNA or gDNA that made up the material.

TCRdb's copy holds only in-frame clones and misses some; the assay was immunoSEQ multiplex PCR. Of over 25,000 clones listed, around 80% are singletons. This CDR3 region has 15 residues. The chain joins TRBV21-1 to TRBJ2-1; TRBD1 is the table's D call and was not checked against the DNA. TRBV21-1 is classified as a pseudogene. Sequences were obtained from peripheral blood. The sequence was obtained from a woman older than 75 with acute or convalescent COVID-19. The CDR3 reads CASNQQGKRYNEQFF. CDR3 coding DNA: TGTGCCAGTAACCAACAGGGAAAGAGGTACAATGAGCAGTTCTTC.